The present entry profiles one TCR beta chain with its context. The specificity of this receptor is unknown. There are no base qualities to consult, and no much larger clone falls within one base. CDR1 and CDR2, per the germline V gene (reference sequence), are SEHNR and FQNEAQ. Spanning cysteine to phenylalanine, the CDR3 consists of 16 amino acids. Solely the CDR3 DNA is kept, with 48 bases framed from the first base. Relative to germline, V is 1 base shorter and J is 6 bases shorter, with 16 bases between their ends. The immunoSEQ Assay, a bias-controlled multiplex PCR, was used to amplify TCRbeta CDR3 regions from genomic DNA. Per the authors' processing: The number of nucleated cells in each sample was estimated by amplification of reference gene primers within the assay. To quantify the absolute abundance of each unique TCRbeta CDR3 rearrangement, sequence reads were collapsed and filtered. For each sample, productive Simpson clonality was calculated as the square root of Simpson's diversity index over productive rearrangements. TCRdb stores this immuneACCESS table with in-frame sequences only. Part of the clones is absent; in the studies checked, under half of the shortfall reflects unresolved V genes, and no reason is known for the rest. V and J calls and clone size follow that table, whereas D and trimming were derived from the DNA. For this sample there are roughly 220,000 clones; 88% appear just once. Roughly 15% of the sample rests with the top ten.

This sample is part of a study of blood T cell repertoires in COVID-19 (dated by TCRdb to about 2020). Study-wide context: Samples from collaborators originated in the United States, Italy and Spain and spanned both the acute and convalescent phases of COVID-19. The material from the prospective study consisted of cDNA or gDNA derived from T cells, B-cell-depleted T cells, or PBMCs. The dataset comprised deeply sampled blood TCRbeta repertoires from subjects exposed to, actively infected with, or recovered from COVID-19. The repertoires were released in a freely available public database meant as a resource for research on the immune response to SARS-CoV-2. Samples came from the ongoing ImmuneRACE study (first 160 participants) plus 1,254 subjects from 6 global collaborators. Sample metadata almost always included a de-identified subject ID, COVID-19 status, age in years and sex. Where HLA class I and class II types were available, the types were taken from metadata supplied by the sample provider, not from assay-based typing. The paper as a whole reports these results and caveats: How much clinical and demographic metadata was included differed by source and by participant, and the metadata was provided uncurated.

Participants in the prospective study were enrolled through a virtual design, were aged 18 to 89 years, and lived in roughly 26 United States geographic areas. To assign participants to cohorts, the prospective study relied on clinical history that participants themselves reported in a screening survey and a study questionnaire. Mobile phlebotomists in the prospective study collected whole blood, serum and a nasopharyngeal or oropharyngeal swab from every participant. Additional blood draws and questionnaires over an approximately two-month period could optionally be provided by prospective study participants. Before DNA extraction, prospective study blood samples were shipped either frozen or at room temperature.

Specimen: PBMCs or T cells enriched from blood (not recorded which). The source is a woman aged 45-65 years with acute COVID-19. Recombination joined TRBV7-9 with TRBJ2-1; a tentative D match to TRBD1 spans 5 bases. The CDR3 region: CASSLGPGHRSNEQFF. The DNA sequence follows: TGTGCCAGCAGCTTAGGTCCTGGACATAGGAGCAATGAGCAGTTCTTC.